The 16 T cell receptor beta chains below come from one sample, sequenced in a study of T cell responses to AZD1222 COVID-19 vaccine. Assay used: immunoSEQ multiplex PCR; TCRdb lists only in-frame clones, some missing. This sample has 83,000 or so clones, with 85% to 90% found just once. Specimen: peripheral blood, collected on day 0 of MenACWY control vaccination. The origin of the receptors is an adult in good health.

The genes are TRBV6-2 or TRBV6-3 and TRBJ2-2; D gene unclear. Trimming removed 4 bases at V and 1 base at J, with 4 bases between. The CDR3 extends over 13 amino acids. CDR1 and CDR2 from the germline V gene are MNHEY and SVGEGT. The CDR3 DNA follows: TGTGCCAGCAGTTCCCGGAACACCGGGGAGCTGTTTTTT. It is translated as CASSSRNTGELFF.

This chain uses TRBV5-1 with TRBJ2-3; tentatively, D is TRBD2 (6 bases). V was trimmed by 1 base and J by 2 bases, leaving 14 bases between them. CDR1 is SGHRS, CDR2 YFSETQ, per germline. The CDR3 spans 16 residues. CDR3 DNA: TGCGCCAGCAGCTTGCTGCGGGGCTCATACACAGATACGCAGTATTTT. This encodes CASSLLRGSYTDTQYF. Complete variable domain (other parts from reference TRBV5-1 and TRBJ2-3): KAGVTQTPRYLIKTRGQQVTLSCSPISGHRSVSWYQQTPGQGLQFLFEYFSETQRNKGNFPGRFSGRQFSNSRSEMNVSTLELGDSALYLCASSLLRGSYTDTQYFGPGTRLTVL.

The V call is TRBV3-1 (or the pseudogene TRBV3-2), the J call TRBJ1-1, with a possible D match to TRBD1 (5 bases). The CDR3 is 13 amino acids. V lost 4 bases, J lost 8 bases, and 14 bases lay in between. CDR1 and CDR2 (germline): LGHDT, YNNKEL (reference sequence). The CDR3 sequence is CASSLTGAGEAFF. The CDR3 DNA follows: TGTGCCAGCAGCCTAACCGGGGCAGGAGAAGCTTTCTTT.

The rearrangement uses TRBV6-5 and TRBJ1-2; 7 bases agree with TRBD1. V shed 2 bases, J shed 2 bases, and the junction held 2 bases outside the gene matches. This CDR3 is 14 amino acids long. Germline V lookup: CDR1 MNHEY, CDR2 SVGAGI. CDR3 protein: CASSYDRDNYGYTF. The CDR3, as DNA: TGTGCCAGCAGTTACGACAGGGACAACTATGGCTACACCTTC.

A single count supports this clone. The chain joins TRBV7-2 to TRBJ2-7; 9 bases line up with TRBD1. V shed 5 bases, J shed 4 bases, and the junction held 9 bases outside the gene matches. There are 15 residues in the CDR3. Germline-derived CDR1 and CDR2 are SGHTA and FQGNSA. CDR3 residues: CASSDGQGIFYEQYF. Here the CDR3 DNA reads TGTGCCAGCAGCGACGGACAGGGGATTTTTTACGAGCAGTACTTC.

The genes are TRBV2 and TRBJ1-3; no clear D. This CDR3 has 15 amino acids. Per germline, CDR1 SNHLY and CDR2 FYNNEI. Trimming took off 4 bases at V and 2 bases at J, with 12 bases between the two ends. CDR3 amino acids: CASSGRSDPGNTIYF. The CDR3 bases are TGTGCCAGCAGTGGCCGGTCAGACCCTGGAAACACCATATATTTT.

This clone was seen a single time. The chain is built from TRBV10-3 and TRBJ1-5, with 10 bases matching TRBD1. The CDR3 is made up of 19 amino acids. V was pared by 0 bases and J by 1 base, with 9 bases of the junction left unmatched. CDR1 ENHRY and CDR2 SYGVKD come from the germline V gene. The DNA of the CDR3 is TGTGCCATCAGTGAGTCCGGGACAGGGGATCGTTGGAGCAATCAGCCCCAGCATTTT. This translates into CAISESGTGDRWSNQPQHF.

This chain links TRBV19 with TRBJ1-6; D not certain. CDR3 length: 13 residues. Trimming stripped 5 bases from V and 9 bases from J, with 11 bases between. Germline V gives CDR1 LNHDA, CDR2 SQIVND (reference sequence). The CDR3 DNA follows: TGTGCCAGTAGTGCCACAGTGGGTTCACCCCTCCACTTT. The encoded protein is CASSATVGSPLHF.

The chain combines TRBV27 with TRBJ1-5; possibly TRBD1 for D (6 bases). Germline CDR1 and CDR2: MNHEY and SMNVEV (reference sequence). The V end was cut by 4 bases, the J end by 3 bases, with 13 bases between. This CDR3 is 15 amino acids long. The CDR3 region is CASSWSGGPNQPQHF. The CDR3 DNA reads TGTGCCAGCAGTTGGTCGGGGGGCCCCAATCAGCCCCAGCATTTT.

This chain joins TRBV6-1 and TRBJ2-1; D possibly matches TRBD1 or TRBD2 (5 bases each). The CDR3 spans 14 residues. From germline, CDR1 is MNHNS and CDR2 SASEGT. V dropped 0 bases and J dropped 12 bases, with 15 bases sitting between them. CDR3 sequence reads: CASSEALRDGVQFF. Written as DNA, the CDR3 is TGTGCCAGCAGTGAAGCGCTTCGGGACGGAGTGCAGTTCTTC.

This chain connects TRBV20-1 to TRBJ1-2; the D gene is possibly TRBD1 (6 bases). V lost 3 bases and J 3 bases, leaving 14 bases between the germline ends. CDR3 size: 14 residues. Germline CDR1 is DFQATT and CDR2 is SNEGSKA (reference sequence). In nucleotides, the CDR3 is TGCAGTGCTAGTGTAAACAGGGTTGACTATGGCTACACCTTC. It is translated as CSASVNRVDYGYTF.

The chain employs TRBV5-6 and TRBJ1-1, with D uncertain. Germline assignment: CDR1 SGHDT and CDR2 YYEEEE. The CDR3 covers 13 residues. V was clipped by 1 base and J by 0 bases, with 4 bases between them. The CDR3 DNA follows: TGTGCCAGCAGCTTGATGGTGAACACTGAAGCTTTCTTT. Translating it yields CASSLMVNTEAFF. The full variable domain, rest sourced from reference TRBV5-6 and TRBJ1-1, is DAGVTQSPTHLIKTRGQQVTLRCSPKSGHDTVSWYQQALGQGPQFIFQYYEEEERQRGNFPDRFSGHQFPNYSSELNVNALLLGDSALYLCASSLMVNTEAFFGQGTRLTVV.

This clone was detected once. The chain joins TRBV9 to TRBJ2-1; TRBD1 matches 10 bases. Germline values: CDR1 SGDLS, CDR2 YYNGEE. The CDR3 is 17 residues long. J gave up 5 bases and V 6 bases, and 14 bases lay outside the gene matches. The CDR3 sequence: CASTQGRGDRGDNEQFF. CDR3 DNA: TGTGCCAGCACCCAAGGAAGAGGGGACAGGGGCGACAATGAGCAGTTCTTC.

The V gene is TRBV9, the J gene TRBJ1-1, with D unclear. The CDR3 has 13 residues. The germline gives CDR1 SGDLS, CDR2 YYNGEE. With 0 bases removed from V and 1 base from J, the gap between germline ends came to 4 bases. CDR3 residues: CASSVGPNTEAFF. CDR3 DNA: TGTGCCAGCAGCGTAGGGCCGAACACTGAAGCTTTCTTT.

The J gene is TRBJ1-2, the V gene TRBV27, with TRBD1 as a possible D gene (6 bases). Per the germline V gene, CDR1 is MNHEY and CDR2 is SMNVEV (reference sequence). V dropped 5 bases and J dropped 7 bases, with 23 bases sitting between them. CDR3 length: 16 amino acids. DNA of the CDR3: TGTGCCAGCAGTCAGACCACAGGGTGGGGTTTTAGTGGCTACACCTTC. Translation: CASSQTTGWGFSGYTF.

The chain has TRBV30 and TRBJ2-6, with D tentatively TRBD1 (5 bases). The CDR3 has 14 residues. Trimming cost V 8 bases and J 4 bases, with 15 bases left between them. Germline CDR1 and CDR2: GTSNPN and SVGIG (reference sequence). CDR3 nucleotides: TGTGCCAGAGATCAGGGCTCCGGGGCCAACGTCCTGACTTTC. This encodes CARDQGSGANVLTF.